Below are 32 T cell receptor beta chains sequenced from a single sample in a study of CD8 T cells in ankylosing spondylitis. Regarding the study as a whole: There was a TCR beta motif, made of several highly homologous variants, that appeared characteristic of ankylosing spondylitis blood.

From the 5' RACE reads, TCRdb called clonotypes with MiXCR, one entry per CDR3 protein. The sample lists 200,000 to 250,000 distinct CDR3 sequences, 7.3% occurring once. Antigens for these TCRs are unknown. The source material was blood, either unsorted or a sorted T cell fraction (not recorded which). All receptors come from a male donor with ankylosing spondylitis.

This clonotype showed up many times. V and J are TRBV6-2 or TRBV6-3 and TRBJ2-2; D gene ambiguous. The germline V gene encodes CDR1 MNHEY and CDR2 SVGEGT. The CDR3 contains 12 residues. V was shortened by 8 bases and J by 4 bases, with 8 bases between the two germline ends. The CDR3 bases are TGTGCCAGCGGGGTGCCCACCGGGGAGCTGTTTTTT. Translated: CASGVPTGELFF.

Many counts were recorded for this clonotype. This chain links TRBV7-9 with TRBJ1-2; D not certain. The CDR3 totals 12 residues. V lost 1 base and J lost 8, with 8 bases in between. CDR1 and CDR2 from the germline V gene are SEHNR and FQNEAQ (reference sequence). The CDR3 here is CASSLEIPGYTF. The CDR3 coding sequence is TGTGCCAGCAGCTTAGAAATTCCGGGCTACACCTTC.

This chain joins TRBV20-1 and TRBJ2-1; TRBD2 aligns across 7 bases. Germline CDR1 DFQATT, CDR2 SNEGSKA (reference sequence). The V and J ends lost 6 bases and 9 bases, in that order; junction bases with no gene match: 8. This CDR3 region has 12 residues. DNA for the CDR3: TGCAGTGCCACACTCAGGGAGGGTGAGCAGTTCTTC. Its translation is CSATLREGEQFF.

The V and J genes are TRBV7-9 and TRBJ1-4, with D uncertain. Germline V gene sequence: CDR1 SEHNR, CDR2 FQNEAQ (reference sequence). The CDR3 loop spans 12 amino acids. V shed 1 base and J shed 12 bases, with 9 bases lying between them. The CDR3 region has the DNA TGTGCCAGCAGCTTAGGGTGGAGTGAACTGTTTTTT. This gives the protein CASSLGWSELFF.

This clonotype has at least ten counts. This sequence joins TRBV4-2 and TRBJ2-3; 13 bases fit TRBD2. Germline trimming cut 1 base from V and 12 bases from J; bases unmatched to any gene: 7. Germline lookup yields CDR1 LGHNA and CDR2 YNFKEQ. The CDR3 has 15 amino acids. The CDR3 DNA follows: TGTGCCAGCAGCCAAGTTTGGGGACTAGCGGGGATACAGTATTTT. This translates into CASSQVWGLAGIQYF.

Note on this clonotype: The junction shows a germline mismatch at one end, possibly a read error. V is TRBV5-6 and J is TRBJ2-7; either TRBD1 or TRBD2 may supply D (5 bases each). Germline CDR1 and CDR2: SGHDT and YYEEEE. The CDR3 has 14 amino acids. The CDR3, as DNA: TGTGCCAGCAATCCCCCCCGGGGCTCCTCCGAGCAGTACTTC. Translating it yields CASNPPRGSSEQYF.

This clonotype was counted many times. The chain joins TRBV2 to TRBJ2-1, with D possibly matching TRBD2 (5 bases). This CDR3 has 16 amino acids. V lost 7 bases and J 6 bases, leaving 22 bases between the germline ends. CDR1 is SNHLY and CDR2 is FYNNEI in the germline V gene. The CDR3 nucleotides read TGTGCCAGCAATCGAGGTTGGGGAGAAGCGGTCAATGAGCAGTTCTTC. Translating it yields CASNRGWGEAVNEQFF.

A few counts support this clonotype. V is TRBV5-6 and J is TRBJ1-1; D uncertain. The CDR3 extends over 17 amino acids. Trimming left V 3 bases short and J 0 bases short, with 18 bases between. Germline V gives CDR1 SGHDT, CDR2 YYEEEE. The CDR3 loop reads CASSYFGVTSVNTEAFF. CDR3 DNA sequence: TGTGCCAGCAGCTATTTCGGAGTTACTTCGGTGAACACTGAAGCTTTCTTT.

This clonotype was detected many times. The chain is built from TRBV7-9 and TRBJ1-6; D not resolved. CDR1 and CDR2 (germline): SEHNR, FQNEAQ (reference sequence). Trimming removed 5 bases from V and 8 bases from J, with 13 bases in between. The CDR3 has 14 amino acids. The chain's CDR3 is CASSRSAGDSPLHF. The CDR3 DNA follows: TGTGCCAGCAGCCGTTCAGCCGGGGATTCACCCCTCCACTTT. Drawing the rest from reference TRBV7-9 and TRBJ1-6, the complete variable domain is DTGVSQNPRHKITKRGQNVTFRCDPISEHNRLYWYRQTLGQGPEFLTYFQNEAQLEKSRLLSDRFSAERPKGSFSTLEIQRTEQGDSAMYLCASSRSAGDSPLHFGNGTRLTVT.

In nucleotides, the CDR3 is TGCGCCAGCAGGGATAGCGGGACCCCCTACGAGCAGTACTTC. Translated: CASRDSGTPYEQYF. The rearrangement links TRBV10-1 to TRBJ2-7; the match to TRBD2 covers 8 bases. V dropped 6 bases and J dropped 2; count of bases not matched to a gene: 6. The CDR3 is made up of 14 amino acids. The germline gives CDR1 WNHNN, CDR2 SYGVQD (reference sequence).

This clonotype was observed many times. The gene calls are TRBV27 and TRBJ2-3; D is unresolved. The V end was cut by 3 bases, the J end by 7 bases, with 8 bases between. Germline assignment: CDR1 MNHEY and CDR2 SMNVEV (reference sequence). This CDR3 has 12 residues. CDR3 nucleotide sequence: TGTGCCAGCAGTTTCCTAGGATATACGCAGTATTTT. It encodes CASSFLGYTQYF.

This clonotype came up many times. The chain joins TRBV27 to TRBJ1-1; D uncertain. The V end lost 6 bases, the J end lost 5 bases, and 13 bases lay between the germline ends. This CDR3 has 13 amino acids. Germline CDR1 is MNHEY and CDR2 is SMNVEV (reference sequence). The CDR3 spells CASRVEGWTEAFF. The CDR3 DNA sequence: TGTGCCAGCAGAGTCGAAGGGTGGACTGAAGCTTTCTTT.

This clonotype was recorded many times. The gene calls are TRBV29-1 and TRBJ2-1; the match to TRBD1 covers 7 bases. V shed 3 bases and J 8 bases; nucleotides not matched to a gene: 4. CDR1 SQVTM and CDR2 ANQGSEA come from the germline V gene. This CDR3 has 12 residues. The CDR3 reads CSVDPDRDEQFF. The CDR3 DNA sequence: TGCAGCGTTGACCCCGACAGGGATGAGCAGTTCTTC.

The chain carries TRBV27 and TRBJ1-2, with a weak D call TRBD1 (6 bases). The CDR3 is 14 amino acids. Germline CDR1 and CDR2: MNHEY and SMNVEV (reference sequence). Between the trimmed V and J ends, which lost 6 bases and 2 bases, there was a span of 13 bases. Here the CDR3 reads CASRPRGLNYGYTF. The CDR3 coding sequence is TGTGCCAGCAGACCCAGGGGACTAAACTATGGCTACACCTTC.

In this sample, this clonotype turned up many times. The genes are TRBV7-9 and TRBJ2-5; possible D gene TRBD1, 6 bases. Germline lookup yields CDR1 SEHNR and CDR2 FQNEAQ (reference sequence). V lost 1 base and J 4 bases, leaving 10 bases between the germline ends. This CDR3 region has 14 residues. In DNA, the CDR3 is TGTGCCAGCAGCTTAGTGGGACACTCAGAGACCCAGTACTTC. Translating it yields CASSLVGHSETQYF.

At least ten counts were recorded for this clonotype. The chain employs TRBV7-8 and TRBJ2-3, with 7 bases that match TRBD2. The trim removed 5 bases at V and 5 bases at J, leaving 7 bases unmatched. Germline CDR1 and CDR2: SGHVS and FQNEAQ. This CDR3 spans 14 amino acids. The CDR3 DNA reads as TGTGCCAGCAGCCGACGCGGGAGTGGAGATACGCAGTATTTT. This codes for CASSRRGSGDTQYF.

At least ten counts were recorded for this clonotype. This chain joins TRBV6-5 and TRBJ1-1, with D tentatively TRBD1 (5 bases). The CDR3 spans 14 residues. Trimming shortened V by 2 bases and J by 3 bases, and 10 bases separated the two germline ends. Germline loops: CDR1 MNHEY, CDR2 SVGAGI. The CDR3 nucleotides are TGTGCCAGCAGTTACCAATCAGGGTACACTGAAGCTTTCTTT. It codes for CASSYQSGYTEAFF.

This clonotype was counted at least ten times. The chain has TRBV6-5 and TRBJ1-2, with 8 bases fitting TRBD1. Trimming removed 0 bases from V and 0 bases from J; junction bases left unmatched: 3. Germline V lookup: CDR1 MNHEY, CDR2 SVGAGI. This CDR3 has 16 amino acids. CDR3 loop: CASSYSQGATNYGYTF. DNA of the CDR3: TGTGCCAGCAGTTACTCGCAGGGGGCGACTAACTATGGCTACACCTTC.

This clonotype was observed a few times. The CDR3 DNA sequence: TGTGCCAGCATCAACGGCGGGGGATTGGGTTTGGATGAGCAGTTCTTC. Translated: CASINGGGLGLDEQFF. V usage is TRBV6-1 and J usage is TRBJ2-1; 7 bases agree with TRBD2. Per germline, CDR1 MNHNS and CDR2 SASEGT. The J segment lost 8 bases and the V segment lost 7 bases, leaving 17 bases of the junction unmatched. This CDR3 contains 16 residues.

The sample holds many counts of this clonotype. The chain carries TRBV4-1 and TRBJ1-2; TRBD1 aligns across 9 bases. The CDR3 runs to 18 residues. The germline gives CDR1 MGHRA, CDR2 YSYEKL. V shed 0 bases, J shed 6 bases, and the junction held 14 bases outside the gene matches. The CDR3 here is CASSQEAAFRDRVNGYTF. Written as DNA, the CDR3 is TGCGCCAGCAGCCAAGAAGCAGCATTCCGGGACAGGGTGAATGGCTACACCTTC.

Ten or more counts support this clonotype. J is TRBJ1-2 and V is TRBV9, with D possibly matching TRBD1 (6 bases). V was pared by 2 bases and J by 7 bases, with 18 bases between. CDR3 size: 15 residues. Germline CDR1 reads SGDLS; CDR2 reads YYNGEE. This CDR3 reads CASSVSPGGEFGYTF. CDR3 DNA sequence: TGTGCCAGCAGCGTCTCGCCGGGGGGCGAATTTGGCTACACCTTC.

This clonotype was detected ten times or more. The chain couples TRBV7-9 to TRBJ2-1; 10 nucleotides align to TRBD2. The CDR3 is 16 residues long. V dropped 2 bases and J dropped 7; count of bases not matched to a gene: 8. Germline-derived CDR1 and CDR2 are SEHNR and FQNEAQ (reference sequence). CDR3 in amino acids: CASSLPQLAGLNEQFF. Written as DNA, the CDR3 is TGTGCCAGCAGCTTACCCCAACTAGCGGGATTGAATGAGCAGTTCTTC.

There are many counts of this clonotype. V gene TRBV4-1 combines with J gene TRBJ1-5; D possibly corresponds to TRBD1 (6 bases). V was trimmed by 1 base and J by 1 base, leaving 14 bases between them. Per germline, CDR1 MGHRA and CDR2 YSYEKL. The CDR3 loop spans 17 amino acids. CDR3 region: CASSQVAGVVSNQPQHF. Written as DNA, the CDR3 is TGCGCCAGCAGCCAAGTAGCAGGGGTGGTAAGCAATCAGCCCCAGCATTTT.

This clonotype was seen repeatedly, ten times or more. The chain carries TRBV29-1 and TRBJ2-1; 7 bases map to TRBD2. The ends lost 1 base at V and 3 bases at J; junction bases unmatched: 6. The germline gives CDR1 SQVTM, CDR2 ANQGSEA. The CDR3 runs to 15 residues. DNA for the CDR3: TGCAGCGTTGAAGGGGGAGGGAATGACTACAATGAGCAGTTCTTC. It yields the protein CSVEGGGNDYNEQFF.

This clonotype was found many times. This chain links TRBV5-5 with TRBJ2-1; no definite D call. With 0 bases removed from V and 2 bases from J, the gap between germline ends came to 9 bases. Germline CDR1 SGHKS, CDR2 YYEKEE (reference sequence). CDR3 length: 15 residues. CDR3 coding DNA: TGTGCCAGCAGCTTGGCGCAGGAAACCTACAATGAGCAGTTCTTC. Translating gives CASSLAQETYNEQFF.

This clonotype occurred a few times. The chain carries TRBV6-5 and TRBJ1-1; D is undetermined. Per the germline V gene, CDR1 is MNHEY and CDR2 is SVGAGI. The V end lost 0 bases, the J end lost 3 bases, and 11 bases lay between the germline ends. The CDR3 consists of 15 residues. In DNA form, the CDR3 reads TGTGCCAGCAGTTACTCGGAAGGTCCGGACACTGAAGCTTTCTTT. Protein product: CASSYSEGPDTEAFF.

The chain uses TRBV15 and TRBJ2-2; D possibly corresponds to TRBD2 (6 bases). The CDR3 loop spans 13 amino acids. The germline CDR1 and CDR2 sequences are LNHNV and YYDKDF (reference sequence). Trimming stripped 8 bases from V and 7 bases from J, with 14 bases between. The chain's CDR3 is CATSELGGGELFF. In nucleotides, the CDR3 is TGTGCCACCTCAGAATTGGGGGGCGGGGAGCTGTTTTTT.

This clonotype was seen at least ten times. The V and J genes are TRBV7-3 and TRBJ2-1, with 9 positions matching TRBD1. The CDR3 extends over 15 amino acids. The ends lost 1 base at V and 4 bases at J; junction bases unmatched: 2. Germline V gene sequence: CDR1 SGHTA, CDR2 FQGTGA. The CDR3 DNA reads TGTGCCAGCAGCTTAATGGGACAGGGTTACAATGAGCAGTTCTTC. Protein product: CASSLMGQGYNEQFF.

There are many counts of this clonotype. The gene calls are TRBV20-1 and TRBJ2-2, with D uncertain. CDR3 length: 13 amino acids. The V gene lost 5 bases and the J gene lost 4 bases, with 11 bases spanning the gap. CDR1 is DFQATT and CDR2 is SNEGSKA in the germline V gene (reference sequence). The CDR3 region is CSAPPKGTGELFF. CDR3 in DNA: TGCAGTGCTCCACCTAAGGGCACCGGGGAGCTGTTTTTT.

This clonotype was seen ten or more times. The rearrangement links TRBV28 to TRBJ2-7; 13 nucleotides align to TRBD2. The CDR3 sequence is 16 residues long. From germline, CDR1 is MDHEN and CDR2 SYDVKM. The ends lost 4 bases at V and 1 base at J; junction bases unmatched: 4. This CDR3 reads CASSWTSGGPSYEQYF. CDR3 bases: TGTGCCAGCAGTTGGACTAGCGGGGGTCCTTCCTACGAGCAGTACTTC.

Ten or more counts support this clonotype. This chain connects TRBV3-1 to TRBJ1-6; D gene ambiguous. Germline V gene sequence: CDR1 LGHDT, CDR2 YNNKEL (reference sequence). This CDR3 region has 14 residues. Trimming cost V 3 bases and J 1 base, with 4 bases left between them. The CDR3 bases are TGTGCCAGCAGCCAGGGGTCCTATAATTCACCCCTCCACTTT. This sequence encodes CASSQGSYNSPLHF.

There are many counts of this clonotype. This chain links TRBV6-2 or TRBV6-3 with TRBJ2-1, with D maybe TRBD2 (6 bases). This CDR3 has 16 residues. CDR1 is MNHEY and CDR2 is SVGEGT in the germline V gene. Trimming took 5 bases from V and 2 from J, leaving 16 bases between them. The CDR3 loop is CASSTASGGAYNEQFF. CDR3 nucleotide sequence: TGTGCCAGCAGTACAGCGAGCGGAGGGGCCTACAATGAGCAGTTCTTC.